The entry below gives a single TCR beta chain sequence along with its context. The germline V and J ends were trimmed by 6 bases and 5 bases, with 17 bases remaining between them. Germline-derived CDR1 and CDR2 are LNHDA and SQIVND (reference sequence). The length of the CDR3 is 15 residues. In the source study's methods: By means of reference gene primer amplification, nucleated cell counts were estimated. Produced via immunoSEQ multiplex PCR; TCRdb's table is partial and in-frame only. D and trimming come from the DNA, and the V and J calls and clone size come from that table. Of 60,000 to 85,000 clones listed, 84% are singletons. The data are from a study of blood T cell repertoires in COVID-19. The wider study: The origin of the acute and convalescent COVID-19 samples was the United States, Italy and Spain. In each case, the material was cDNA or gDNA derived from T cells, B-cell-depleted T cells, or PBMCs.

The TCR sequence derives from a man in his 70s with acute or convalescent COVID-19. Specimen: peripheral blood. The chain couples TRBV19 to TRBJ1-5, with D possibly being TRBD1 (5 bases). CDR3 amino acids: CASSRRTQGDQPQHF. The CDR3, as DNA: TGTGCCAGTAGCCGCCGGACCCAGGGCGATCAGCCCCAGCATTTT.